The clone carrying this T cell receptor beta chain occurred a few times. Its antigen is not known. The data originate from a study of response to subunit inactivated influenza vaccine. TCRdb redid the calling of the RT-PCR reads with MiXCR, one entry per CDR3 protein. The table includes 300,000 to 350,000 distinct CDR3 sequences, 21% detected once. Study-wide findings and caveats: Authors suggested seasonal influenza vaccinations each recruit few new T cells.

Germline V gene lookup returns CDR1 SGDLS and CDR2 YYNGEE. The CDR3 contains 15 residues. Trimming pared 2 bases from V and 0 bases from J, leaving 10 bases between. The sequence was collected from a man in his fifties or sixties who received an inactivated influenza vaccine. This chain connects TRBV9 to TRBJ2-3; perhaps TRBD2 as D (6 bases). The material was PBMCs from blood, obtained approximately 20 months after vaccination. CDR3 protein: CASSVQLASTDTQYF. CDR3 nucleotides: TGTGCCAGCAGCGTCCAACTAGCTAGCACAGATACGCAGTATTTT.